The rows below give T cell receptor beta chains drawn from one sample of a study of blood T cells in healthy people across ages. TCRdb re-derived calls from the 5' RACE reads in MiXCR, one entry per CDR3 protein. This table has around 750,000 distinct CDR3 sequences, 53% appearing once. Sequenced material: blood. Receptors were obtained from a man older than 75 in good health. Each CDR3 is given with its conserved first and last residue. Fields, in order: V gene, D gene, clone size, J gene, CDR3 DNA, CDR3 protein. A D gene is named only where the DNA matches it firmly. The size entry is marked missing in some rows and otherwise reads once, few, many or a size class.

>TRBV5-1|NA|once|TRBJ2-3
TGCGCCAGCAGCGATGGTGGGGGTGGCACAGATACGCAGTATTTT
CASSDGGGGTDTQYF
>TRBV7-9|NA|many|TRBJ2-7
TGTGCCAGCCTTGGGGAGGACTACGAGCAGTACTTC
CASLGEDYEQYF
>TRBV28|TRBD2|NA|TRBJ2-5
TGTGCCAGCAGTCCTAGACTAGCGGGAGCCAAAGAGACCCAGTACTTC
CASSPRLAGAKETQYF
>TRBV11-3|TRBD2|NA|TRBJ2-3
TGTGCCAGCAGCAGAGGGACTAGCGGGGCGCCTTCCCCAGATACGCAGTATTTT
CASSRGTSGAPSPDTQYF
>TRBV10-3|NA|NA|TRBJ2-3
TGTGCCATCAGCCGCTCACTAGGGGATACGCAGTATTTT
CAISRSLGDTQYF
>TRBV2|NA|NA|TRBJ2-7
TGTGCCGGCCTATCGGACGCAAAGCACCACGAGCAGTACTTC
CAGLSDAKHHEQYF
>TRBV6-5|TRBD2|few|TRBJ2-3
TGTGCCAGCAGAGAGCGGGAGGTGGGAAGATACGCGTATTTT
CASREREVGRYAYF
>TRBV10-3|TRBD2|few|TRBJ2-4
TGTGCCATCAGTACCATAGCGGGAGGGGTGGACATTCAGTACTTC
CAISTIAGGVDIQYF
>TRBV11-2|TRBD2|NA|TRBJ2-1
TGTGCCAGCAGCTCCCAAGGGACTAGGGGCTACAATGAGCAGTTCTTC
CASSSQGTRGYNEQFF
>TRBV10-2|NA|few|TRBJ2-7
TGCGCCAGCAGTGAATCTTGGGGTAGCGGCTACGAGCAGTACTTC
CASSESWGSGYEQYF
>TRBV29-1|NA|NA|TRBJ2-5
TGCAGCGCCGGTATTATGCAGCGACAAGAGACCCAGTACTTC
CSAGIMQRQETQYF
>TRBV29-1|NA|NA|TRBJ2-3
TGCAGCGTTGTAAGGTCGACAGCAACAGATACGCAGTATTTT
CSVVRSTATDTQYF
>TRBV27|TRBD1|once|TRBJ2-7
TGTGCCAACAGCCCCAGGCAGGGACAGAGAATAGTTTCCTACGAGCAGTACTTC
CANSPRQGQRIVSYEQYF
>TRBV7-9|TRBD1|NA|TRBJ1-6
TGTGCCAGCAGGGAAACAGGGGGGAATAATTCACCCCTCCACTTT
CASRETGGNNSPLHF
>TRBV9|TRBD1|NA|TRBJ2-2
TGTGCCAGCAGCTTTCACAGGGGGAACACCGGGGAGCTGTTTTTT
CASSFHRGNTGELFF
>TRBV7-3|NA|NA|TRBJ1-2
TGTGCCAGCAGCTTCGGGGGGACGGAAGCTAACTATGGCTACACCTTC
CASSFGGTEANYGYTF
>TRBV2|NA|NA|TRBJ2-1
TGTGCTTCGGATATGGGCACTAATGAGCAGTTCTTC
CASDMGTNEQFF
>TRBV7-6|NA|NA|TRBJ1-2
TGTGCCAGCAGCCCTCCGGGACCAAGAGGGTATGGCTACACCTTC
CASSPPGPRGYGYTF
>TRBV6-2/TRBV6-3|TRBD1|few|TRBJ2-1
TGTGCCAGCGGACAGGGTGGAGCGTTAGGTGAGCAGTTCTTC
CASGQGGALGEQFF
>TRBV7-2|TRBD2|NA|TRBJ2-3
TGTGCCAGCAGCTTAGCGTCGAGCGGGAGGGCCATCACAGATACGCAGTATTTT
CASSLASSGRAITDTQYF
>TRBV24-1|TRBD2|NA|TRBJ2-7
TGTGCCACCAGCAGCCCGACTAGCGGGAGTGGGACCTACGAGCAGTACTTC
CATSSPTSGSGTYEQYF
>TRBV28|TRBD2|NA|TRBJ2-3
TGTGCCAGCAGTCCAACCCACCCGGGACTAGCGGGAGGCTCTAACAGGGATACGCAGTATTTT
CASSPTHPGLAGGSNRDTQYF
>TRBV6-1|TRBD2|NA|TRBJ2-3
TGTGCCAGCAGTGTCCTACCTGATGTACTAGCGCTGAGCACAGATACGCAGTATTTT
CASSVLPDVLALSTDTQYF
>TRBV7-2|TRBD2|NA|TRBJ2-3
TGTGCCAGCAGCTTGTCCCTCACACTAGCGGGAGGGCCAAGAGATACGCAGTATTTT
CASSLSLTLAGGPRDTQYF
>TRBV9|TRBD1|NA|TRBJ2-1
TGTGCCAGCAGCGTAACCGTGGGACAGTACAATGAGCAGTTCTTC
CASSVTVGQYNEQFF
>TRBV12-3/TRBV12-4|NA|NA|TRBJ1-5
TGTGCCAGCAGTTTGGGCCATCAGCCCCAGCATTTT
CASSLGHQPQHF
>TRBV4-3|NA|NA|TRBJ2-7
TGCGCCAGCAGCCAAGTACGACAGTCCTACGAGCAGTACTTC
CASSQVRQSYEQYF
>TRBV29-1|NA|NA|TRBJ1-2
TGCAGCGTTGAAGATGGGAGCTACACCTTC
CSVEDGSYTF
>TRBV20-1|NA|NA|TRBJ2-4
TGCAGTGCTAGAGATGGCGGCGTAAACATTCAGTACTTC
CSARDGGVNIQYF
>TRBV20-1|TRBD2|NA|TRBJ2-1
TGCAGTGCGGGGTCCGGGACTAGCGGGCGGAATGAGCAGTTCTTC
CSAGSGTSGRNEQFF
>TRBV7-3|TRBD2|NA|TRBJ2-7
TGTGCCAGCAGCTTAACGGGCGGGGGGACCTACGAGCAGTACTTC
CASSLTGGGTYEQYF
>TRBV11-2|TRBD1|NA|TRBJ1-2
TGTGCCAGCAGCCTCCGGGACAGGGGGCAAGGTGGCTACACCTTC
CASSLRDRGQGGYTF
>TRBV29-1|TRBD1|NA|TRBJ2-4
TGCAGCGTTGAAGGGGGACAGGGGTCGGGACTAGCCAAAAACATTCAGTACTTC
CSVEGGQGSGLAKNIQYF
>TRBV7-8|NA|NA|TRBJ1-6
TGTGCCAGCAGCAAACAGGAAATTGGAAATTCACCCCTCCACTTT
CASSKQEIGNSPLHF
>TRBV2|NA|once|TRBJ2-5
TGTGCCAGCAGATCGGGACAACAAGAGACCCAGTACTTC
CASRSGQQETQYF
>TRBV25-1|NA|few|TRBJ2-6
TGTGCCAGCAGTGAATCGCTTACAGGGCTTGGGGCCAACGTCCTGACTTTC
CASSESLTGLGANVLTF
>TRBV6-4|NA|NA|TRBJ2-1
TGTGCCAGCAGTGTCTATCCTAGCGCGGGTGAGCAGTTCTTC
CASSVYPSAGEQFF